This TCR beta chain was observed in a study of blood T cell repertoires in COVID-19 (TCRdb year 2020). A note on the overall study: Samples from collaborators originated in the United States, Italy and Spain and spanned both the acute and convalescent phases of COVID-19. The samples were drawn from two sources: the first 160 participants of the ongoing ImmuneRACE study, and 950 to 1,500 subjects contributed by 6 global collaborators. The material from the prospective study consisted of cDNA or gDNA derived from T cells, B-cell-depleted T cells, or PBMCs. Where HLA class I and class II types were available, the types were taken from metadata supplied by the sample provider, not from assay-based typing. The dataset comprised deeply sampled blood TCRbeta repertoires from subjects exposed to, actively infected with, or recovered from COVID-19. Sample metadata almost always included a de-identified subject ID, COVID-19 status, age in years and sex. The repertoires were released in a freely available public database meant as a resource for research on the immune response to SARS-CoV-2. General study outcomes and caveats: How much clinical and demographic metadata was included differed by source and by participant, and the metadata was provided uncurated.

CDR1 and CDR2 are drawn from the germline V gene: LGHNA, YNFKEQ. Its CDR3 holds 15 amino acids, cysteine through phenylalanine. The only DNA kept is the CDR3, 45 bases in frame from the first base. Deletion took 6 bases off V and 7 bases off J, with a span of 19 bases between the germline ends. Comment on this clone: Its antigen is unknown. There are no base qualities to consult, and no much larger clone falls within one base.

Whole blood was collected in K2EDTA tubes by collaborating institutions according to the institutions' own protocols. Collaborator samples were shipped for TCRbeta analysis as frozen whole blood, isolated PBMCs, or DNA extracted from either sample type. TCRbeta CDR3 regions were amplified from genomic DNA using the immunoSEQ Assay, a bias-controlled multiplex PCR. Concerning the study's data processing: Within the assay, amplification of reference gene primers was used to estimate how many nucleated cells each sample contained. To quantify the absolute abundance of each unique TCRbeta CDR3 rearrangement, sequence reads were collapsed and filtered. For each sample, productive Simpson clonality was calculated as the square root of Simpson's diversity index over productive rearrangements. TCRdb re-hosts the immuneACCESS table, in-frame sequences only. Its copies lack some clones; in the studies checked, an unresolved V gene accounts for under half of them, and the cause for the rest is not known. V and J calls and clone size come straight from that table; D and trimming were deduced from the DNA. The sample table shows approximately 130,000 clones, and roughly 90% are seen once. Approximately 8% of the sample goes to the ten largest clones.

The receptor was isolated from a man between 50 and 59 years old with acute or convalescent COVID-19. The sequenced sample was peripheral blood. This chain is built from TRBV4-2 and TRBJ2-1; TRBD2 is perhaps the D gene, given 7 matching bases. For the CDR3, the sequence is CASRSAGVQGNEQFF. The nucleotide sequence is TGTGCCAGCAGAAGTGCGGGAGTTCAGGGGAATGAGCAGTTCTTC.